Listed below are T cell receptor beta chains from one sample, sequenced in a study of blood T cells in healthy people across ages. TCRdb re-analysed the 5' RACE reads in MiXCR, keeping a single row per CDR3 protein. The repertoire holds approximately 880,000 distinct CDR3 sequences, roughly 43% seen once, with roughly 13% in the top ten. The specimen sequenced was blood. The receptors were gathered from a man aged 25 to 40 in good health. CDR3s leave out the opening cysteine and the closing phenylalanine or tryptophan. The order of the fields is V gene, J gene, CDR3 protein.

V gene: TRBV12-3/TRBV12-4
J gene: TRBJ2-7
CDR3 protein: ASTAGTGGKNEQY

V gene: TRBV6-1
J gene: -
CDR3 protein: ASRSSGTGKDIQY

V gene: TRBV6-5
J gene: TRBJ2-7
CDR3 protein: ASSYKTGGPYEQY

V gene: TRBV10-3
J gene: TRBJ2-7
CDR3 protein: AISEAVFGEQY

V gene: TRBV27
J gene: -
CDR3 protein: ASSLSGGEYEQY

V gene: TRBV28
J gene: TRBJ2-7
CDR3 protein: ASSLTGGDGEQY

V gene: TRBV4-2
J gene: TRBJ2-6
CDR3 protein: ASSPGQGTGANVLT

V gene: TRBV27
J gene: TRBJ2-7
CDR3 protein: ASSLSGAPSSEQY

V gene: TRBV20-1
J gene: TRBJ2-7
CDR3 protein: SAKSAPEQY

V gene: TRBV6-5
J gene: TRBJ1-5
CDR3 protein: ASSPTWDSTNQPQH

V gene: TRBV7-9
J gene: TRBJ2-5
CDR3 protein: ASTTTSETQY

V gene: TRBV9
J gene: TRBJ2-5
CDR3 protein: ASSGPGAPQETQY

V gene: TRBV28
J gene: TRBJ1-6
CDR3 protein: ASSRGGPLNSPLH

V gene: TRBV29-1
J gene: TRBJ2-7
CDR3 protein: SIRTGYYEQY

V gene: TRBV4-1
J gene: TRBJ2-2
CDR3 protein: ASSQDPSGGELF

V gene: TRBV5-1
J gene: TRBJ2-5
CDR3 protein: ASSSLREAQETQY

V gene: TRBV11-2
J gene: TRBJ2-1
CDR3 protein: ASRGSRDNEQF

V gene: TRBV6-6
J gene: TRBJ1-1
CDR3 protein: ASRRTGEHTEAF

V gene: TRBV7-9
J gene: TRBJ1-1
CDR3 protein: ASSLRKPTGRAEAF

V gene: TRBV27
J gene: -
CDR3 protein: VSSRGTLKTQY

V gene: TRBV6-2/TRBV6-3
J gene: TRBJ2-7
CDR3 protein: ASSFAHYEQY

V gene: TRBV7-2
J gene: -
CDR3 protein: ASSLGVSRGGEQY

V gene: TRBV6-5
J gene: -
CDR3 protein: ASSSTPGPGYEQY

V gene: TRBV4-1
J gene: TRBJ1-2
CDR3 protein: ASSQDYAETGVAGYT

V gene: TRBV6-1
J gene: TRBJ2-2
CDR3 protein: ASSLRTGSGNTGELF

V gene: TRBV30
J gene: -
CDR3 protein: AWSSLAYEQY

V gene: TRBV12-3/TRBV12-4
J gene: TRBJ1-5
CDR3 protein: ASRSFKGQPQH

V gene: TRBV3-1
J gene: TRBJ2-7
CDR3 protein: ASSPQQGSEQY

V gene: TRBV5-1
J gene: TRBJ2-3
CDR3 protein: ASSSQGVGDTQY

V gene: TRBV6-5
J gene: TRBJ2-3
CDR3 protein: ASRIAGGRTDTQY

V gene: TRBV5-6
J gene: TRBJ2-3
CDR3 protein: ASSSDRVSDTQY

V gene: TRBV7-6
J gene: TRBJ1-1
CDR3 protein: ASSLLGQANTEAF

V gene: TRBV28
J gene: TRBJ1-2
CDR3 protein: ASSSPGGQGPLRYGYT

V gene: TRBV12-3/TRBV12-4
J gene: TRBJ2-3
CDR3 protein: ASSFRAGDRGASDTQY

V gene: TRBV28
J gene: TRBJ1-2
CDR3 protein: ASSPSVQGHYGYT

V gene: TRBV12-3/TRBV12-4
J gene: TRBJ2-3
CDR3 protein: ASSLGDPSTDTRY

V gene: TRBV4-1
J gene: TRBJ1-2
CDR3 protein: ASSHGSTGGAVLYGYI

V gene: TRBV9
J gene: -
CDR3 protein: ASSAGLAGDLYEQY

V gene: TRBV6-6
J gene: TRBJ2-3
CDR3 protein: ASSTWDRSDTQY

V gene: TRBV20-1
J gene: TRBJ2-7
CDR3 protein: SARDGSPGRVSYEQY

V gene: TRBV28
J gene: TRBJ2-1
CDR3 protein: ASSVGSSLEQF

V gene: TRBV7-2
J gene: TRBJ1-2
CDR3 protein: ASSTDGPGSRGYT

V gene: TRBV7-2
J gene: TRBJ2-5
CDR3 protein: AGSLQGPWETQY

V gene: TRBV6-5
J gene: TRBJ1-1
CDR3 protein: ASSVNIWTEAF

V gene: TRBV6-5
J gene: TRBJ2-7
CDR3 protein: ASSPLFGEQY

V gene: TRBV5-1
J gene: TRBJ2-1
CDR3 protein: ASSTGTPSSYNEQF

V gene: TRBV3-1
J gene: TRBJ2-3
CDR3 protein: ASSQDQDTQY

V gene: TRBV7-9
J gene: TRBJ1-3
CDR3 protein: ASTRTDGNTIY

V gene: TRBV20-1
J gene: TRBJ2-5
CDR3 protein: SPARTGMYQETQY

V gene: TRBV6-2/TRBV6-3
J gene: TRBJ2-2
CDR3 protein: ASSYGSTGELF

V gene: TRBV6-1
J gene: TRBJ1-2
CDR3 protein: ASSDPGLRYGYT

V gene: TRBV4-1
J gene: TRBJ2-3
CDR3 protein: ASSLWDRGHLDTQY

V gene: TRBV6-4
J gene: TRBJ2-1
CDR3 protein: ASSGASGPNNEQF

V gene: TRBV29-1
J gene: TRBJ1-2
CDR3 protein: SVAGTDNYGYT

V gene: TRBV6-8
J gene: TRBJ1-2
CDR3 protein: ASSYPDRFYGYT

V gene: TRBV4-2
J gene: -
CDR3 protein: ASSQDMAVGETQY

V gene: TRBV3-1
J gene: TRBJ2-1
CDR3 protein: ASSPTNNEQF

V gene: TRBV29-1
J gene: TRBJ2-3
CDR3 protein: SVPGSVLTDTQY

V gene: TRBV12-3/TRBV12-4
J gene: TRBJ2-7
CDR3 protein: ASSPMRTARSYEQY

V gene: TRBV4-3
J gene: TRBJ2-2
CDR3 protein: ASSQTVIWTGELF